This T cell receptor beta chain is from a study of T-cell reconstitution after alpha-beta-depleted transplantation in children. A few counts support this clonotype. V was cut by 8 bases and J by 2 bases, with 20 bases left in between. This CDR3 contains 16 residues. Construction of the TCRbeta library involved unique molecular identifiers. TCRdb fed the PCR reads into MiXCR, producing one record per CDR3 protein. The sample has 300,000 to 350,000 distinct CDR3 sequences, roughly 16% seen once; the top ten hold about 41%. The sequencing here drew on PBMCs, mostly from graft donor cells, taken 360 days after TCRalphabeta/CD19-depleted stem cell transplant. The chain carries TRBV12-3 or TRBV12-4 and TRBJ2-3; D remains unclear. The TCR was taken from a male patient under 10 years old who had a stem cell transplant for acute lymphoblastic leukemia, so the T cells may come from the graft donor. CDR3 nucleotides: TGTGCCAGCTTCGATCCTAGTAACAGCTTCACAGATACGCAGTATTTT. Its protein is CASFDPSNSFTDTQYF.